Detailed here is one T cell receptor (beta chain). No antigen is known for it. The data belong to a study of T cells after yellow fever vaccination. Study as a whole: Fractions with few cells were prepared using SMART-Seq v4 Ultra Low Input. General study points: The secondary response was weaker but peaked faster, day 5 versus 15. Subsequent to the booster, the majority of primary-vaccination clones reappeared (approximately 95% CD4, 88% CD8).

MiXCR, run by TCRdb on the 5' RACE reads, gives a single entry per CDR3 protein. The sample holds around 310,000 distinct CDR3 sequences, around 4.1% seen once. The V gene end was trimmed by 1 base and the J gene end by 2 bases; junction bases not matched to a gene: 5. The germline gives CDR1 SGHNT, CDR2 YYREEE (reference sequence). This CDR3 contains 16 residues. The genes are TRBV5-4 and TRBJ2-1, with 8 bases matching TRBD2. This clonotype was obtained from a young man who received the YFV17D yellow fever vaccine. Sample: PBMCs, taken 5 days after the yellow fever booster vaccination. This CDR3 reads CASSLMAGGPYNEQFF. DNA for the CDR3: TGTGCCAGCAGCTTGATGGCGGGGGGCCCCTACAATGAGCAGTTCTTC.